This T cell receptor beta chain comes out of a study of spatial heterogeneity in lung cancer. Study-wide results and caveats: Counts of expanded alpha and beta TCRs within tumors tracked the tumor nonsynonymous mutation count.

The sample holds many counts of this clonotype. What it recognizes is unknown. This beta chain is off target for a library built for alpha chains, so its abundance means little. The CDR3 length is 15 residues. V lost 5 bases to trimming and J lost 6 bases, with 20 bases between them. Germline values: CDR1 MDHEN, CDR2 SYDVKM. Time point of the sample: sample taken at primary tumor resection. Unsorted samples of tumor, nontumor lung or frozen PBMC had their whole RNA sequenced. Each TCR cDNA molecule carried a unique molecular identifier. MiXCR was run by TCRdb on the 5' RACE reads, yielding one entry per CDR3 protein. The data contain about 10,000 distinct CDR3 sequences, about 6.5% of them singletons.

Sequencing was performed on lung tumor tissue, taken at surgery. This clonotype was sampled from a male donor with early-stage non-small cell lung cancer. The J gene is TRBJ2-7, the V gene TRBV28, with D possibly TRBD2 on 6 matching bases. The CDR3 is CASSVRLASGSEQYF. The CDR3 DNA is TGTGCCAGCAGTGTCCGTCTAGCGTCGGGGTCCGAGCAGTACTTC.